This T cell receptor beta chain was recorded in a study of blood T cell repertoires in COVID-19. About the research overall: Acute and convalescent COVID-19 specimens originated in the United States, Italy and Spain. T cells, B-cell-depleted T cells, or PBMCs supplied cDNA or gDNA.

The CDR3 loop spans 15 amino acids. Trimming stripped 4 bases from V and 8 bases from J, with 18 bases between. From germline, CDR1 is MNHEY and CDR2 SVGAGI. Per the original methods: It was from reference gene primer amplification that nucleated cell counts were estimated. Repertoires were generated with immunoSEQ multiplex PCR, while TCRdb's copy carries only in-frame clones and drops some. The D gene and trimming were derived from the DNA, and the V and J assignments and clone size from that table. This table holds about 190,000 clones, about 89% found once. This chain connects TRBV6-5 to TRBJ1-5; D unresolved. This receptor was taken from a man aged 35 to 55 with acute or convalescent COVID-19. The sequenced sample was peripheral blood. Here the CDR3 reads CASSSSGAPEEPQHF. In DNA form, the CDR3 reads TGTGCCAGCAGTTCCTCAGGTGCCCCGGAGGAGCCCCAGCATTTT.